Listed here is a single T cell receptor (beta chain). Unique molecular identifiers were incorporated during preparation of the TCRbeta library. MiXCR, run by TCRdb on the PCR reads, gives a single entry per CDR3 protein. The sample records 120,000 or so distinct CDR3 sequences, under 30% being singletons. V was trimmed by 6 bases and J by 1 base, leaving 24 bases between them. The CDR3 has 17 residues. Germline CDR1 DFQATT, CDR2 SNEGSKA (reference sequence). This sample is drawn from a study of T-cell reconstitution after alpha-beta-depleted transplantation in children. The sequences come from PBMCs, mostly from graft donor cells, collected 180 days after TCRalphabeta/CD19-depleted stem cell transplant. The V call is TRBV20-1, the J call TRBJ2-5; D is perhaps TRBD1 (6 bases). This clonotype originated in a male patient between 2 and 10 years old who had a stem cell transplant for chronic granulomatous disease, so the T cells may come from the graft donor. The CDR3 DNA is TGCAGTGCCCTTGGGGGCTATCTGGACCGACTCCAAGAGACCCAGTACTTC. It encodes CSALGGYLDRLQETQYF.